This T cell receptor beta chain was profiled in a study of blood T cell repertoires in COVID-19. Looking at the study overall: COVID-19 samples, acute and convalescent, were from the United States, Italy and Spain. The cDNA or gDNA used as material had been derived from T cells, B-cell-depleted T cells, or PBMCs.

Symptom resolution, clearance, or two negative PCRs marked donors in Cohort 3 as recovered. Source study methods: Amplifying reference gene primers gave estimates of nucleated cell counts. Generated by immunoSEQ multiplex PCR, the TCRdb table keeps only in-frame clones and is missing some. From that table come the V and J calls and clone size; the DNA was used to work out D and trimming. The sample has a few hundred thousand clones, 80% to 90% seen once. The CDR3 sequence is 15 residues long. In germline, CDR1 is SGHRS, CDR2 YFSETQ. V shed 4 bases and J 2 bases; nucleotides not matched to a gene: 8. Sample: PBMCs or T cells enriched from blood (not recorded which). The TCR was taken from a young man who had recovered from COVID-19. The V gene is TRBV5-1, the J gene TRBJ1-2; 7 bases match TRBD1. For the CDR3, the DNA is TGCGCCAGCAGCCGGGGACAGAACCAAAACTATGGCTACACCTTC. This sequence encodes CASSRGQNQNYGYTF. The whole variable domain, remainder taken from reference TRBV5-1 and TRBJ1-2, is KAGVTQTPRYLIKTRGQQVTLSCSPISGHRSVSWYQQTPGQGLQFLFEYFSETQRNKGNFPGRFSGRQFSNSRSEMNVSTLELGDSALYLCASSRGQNQNYGYTFGSGTRLTVV.